A selection of T cell receptor beta chains follows, all from one sample in a study of cytomegalovirus exposure and HLA in healthy donors. TCRdb keeps only in-frame clones here, not all; method: immunoSEQ multiplex PCR. The profile shows fewer than 100,000 clones, roughly 80% of them singletons. Sequenced material: PBMCs. The source is a man aged 40-49 years in good health and CMV-seronegative. Both conserved end residues are part of each CDR3. A D gene is named only where the DNA matches it firmly. Size is stated for part of the rows, as once, few or many counts, or as a class when the clone is expanded.

j_call: TRBJ1-5; v_call: TRBV28; clone_size: -; d_call: TRBD1; cdr3_aa: CASSGQDRARPWTQHF; cdr3_nt: TGTGCCAGCAGTGGACAGGACAGGGCTCGCCCATGGACCCAGCATTTT
j_call: TRBJ2-7; v_call: TRBV5-6; clone_size: -; d_call: -; cdr3_aa: CASSSGGFGEQYF; cdr3_nt: TGTGCCAGCAGCTCAGGAGGGTTCGGCGAGCAGTACTTC
j_call: TRBJ2-1; v_call: TRBV5-5; clone_size: -; d_call: -; cdr3_aa: CASSLDRPYNEQFF; cdr3_nt: TGTGCCAGCAGCTTGGACAGGCCCTACAATGAGCAGTTCTTC
j_call: TRBJ1-1; v_call: TRBV7-2; clone_size: few; d_call: -; cdr3_aa: CASSRQRFFNTEAFF; cdr3_nt: TGTGCCAGCAGTCGACAGAGGTTTTTCAACACTGAAGCTTTCTTT
j_call: TRBJ2-4; v_call: TRBV10-2; clone_size: -; d_call: -; cdr3_aa: CASSPSNIQYF; cdr3_nt: TGCGCCAGTTCCCCATCAAACATTCAGTACTTC
j_call: TRBJ2-7; v_call: TRBV25-1; clone_size: -; d_call: -; cdr3_aa: CASSLAVAYEQYF; cdr3_nt: TGTGCCAGCAGTCTAGCTGTTGCCTACGAGCAGTACTTC
j_call: TRBJ2-5; v_call: TRBV7-2; clone_size: few; d_call: TRBD2; cdr3_aa: CASSPRFAGGSETQYF; cdr3_nt: TGTGCCAGCAGCCCACGTTTTGCGGGAGGATCTGAGACCCAGTACTTC
j_call: TRBJ2-4; v_call: TRBV5-6; clone_size: -; d_call: -; cdr3_aa: CASSFDRGGTKNIQYF; cdr3_nt: TGTGCCAGCAGCTTTGACAGGGGAGGGACCAAAAACATTCAGTACTTC
j_call: TRBJ1-4; v_call: TRBV30; clone_size: -; d_call: TRBD1; cdr3_aa: CAWSRGQANEKLFF; cdr3_nt: TGTGCCTGGAGTAGGGGACAGGCTAATGAAAAACTGTTTTTT
j_call: TRBJ1-1; v_call: TRBV19; clone_size: -; d_call: TRBD1; cdr3_aa: CASTRGRNTEAFF; cdr3_nt: TGTGCCAGTACCAGGGGGAGGAACACTGAAGCTTTCTTT